This TCR beta chain was captured in a study of CD8 T cells in ankylosing spondylitis. Making the TCR beta libraries involved quantitative 5'-RACE with molecular barcodes. TCRdb itself ran the 5' RACE reads through MiXCR, one entry per CDR3 protein. The sample lists 150,000 to 200,000 distinct CDR3 sequences, approximately 12% occurring once. CDR1 and CDR2 from the germline V gene are KGHDR and SFDVKD. V shed 8 bases and J shed 6 bases, with 19 bases lying between them. The CDR3 extends over 15 amino acids. The chain is built from TRBV24-1 and TRBJ2-1, with D unresolved. Material: blood, either unsorted or a sorted T cell fraction (not recorded which). This clonotype originated in a female donor with ankylosing spondylitis or in good health (not recorded which). The CDR3 sequence is CATKQTSSVGNEQFF. The CDR3 DNA reads TGTGCCACCAAGCAAACCTCCTCCGTGGGCAATGAGCAGTTCTTC.